Below, 2 T cell receptor beta chains from the same sample are listed, as sequenced in a study of T cell repertoires in cytomegalovirus infection. TCRdb ran MiXCR on the reads and lists one entry per CDR3 protein. The sample yields approximately 910,000 distinct CDR3 sequences, 31% seen once. Their antigens are not known. This sample comprised cultured CD8+ T cells from PBMCs, obtained from culture after CMV antigen stimulation. These receptor sequences come from a human donor in good health (CMV status not recorded). Some clones in this sample may be carry-over from other donors' samples.

Only a few counts were recorded for this clonotype. This chain links TRBV4-3 with TRBJ1-2; TRBD1 is a possible D gene (5 bases). Per germline, CDR1 LGHNA and CDR2 YSLEER. CDR3 length: 16 residues. V was clipped by 0 bases and J by 1 base, with 12 bases between them. The CDR3 bases are TGCGCCAGCAGCCAAGATCGACAGACAGTTAACTATGGCTACACCTTC. It specifies CASSQDRQTVNYGYTF.

The chain couples TRBV27 to TRBJ2-3; the D is unclear. The CDR3 has 12 amino acids. V lost 5 bases and J 9 bases, leaving 12 bases between the germline ends. The germline gives CDR1 MNHEY, CDR2 SMNVEV (reference sequence). The CDR3 loop is CASSPRPKTQYF. The CDR3 bases are TGTGCCAGCAGTCCCCGCCCCAAAACGCAGTATTTT.